Shown below are 25 T cell receptor beta chains from a single sample sequenced in a study of T cells in localized non-small cell lung cancer. Assay used: immunoSEQ multiplex PCR; TCRdb lists only in-frame clones, some missing. The data show approximately 47,000 clones, roughly 86% seen once. Sequenced material: PBMCs, taken before any cancer treatment. Receptor source: a man between 40 and 69 years old with stage II lung adenocarcinoma.

This clone came up a few times. This chain uses TRBV5-1 with TRBJ1-1; no definite D call. Trimming left V 2 bases short and J 0 bases short, with 11 bases between. CDR3 length equals 15 residues. The germline V gene encodes CDR1 SGHRS and CDR2 YFSETQ. CDR3 in amino acids: CASSLSGTVNTEAFF. CDR3 coding DNA: TGCGCCAGCAGCTTAAGCGGCACGGTGAACACTGAAGCTTTCTTT.

J is TRBJ2-1 and V is TRBV2, with 7 bases that match TRBD1. V dropped 11 bases and J dropped 6; count of bases not matched to a gene: 10. There are 13 residues in the CDR3. Germline assignment: CDR1 SNHLY and CDR2 FYNNEI. CDR3 sequence reads: CASRQGRVNEQFF. Here the CDR3 DNA reads TGTGCCTCAAGACAGGGAAGGGTCAATGAGCAGTTCTTC.

CDR3 in amino acids: CASSLRGQGYGYTF. Here the CDR3 DNA reads TGTGCCAGCAGTTTAAGGGGGCAGGGCTATGGCTACACCTTC. The chain links TRBV27 to TRBJ1-2; 7 nucleotides line up with TRBD1. CDR1 and CDR2 from the germline V gene are MNHEY and SMNVEV (reference sequence). Losses at the gene ends were 2 bases for V and 4 bases for J; bases not matched to a gene: 4. The CDR3 covers 14 residues.

This chain connects TRBV29-1 to TRBJ1-1; D is unclear. The CDR3 consists of 13 residues. V lost 2 bases and J lost 6, with 13 bases in between. In germline, CDR1 is SQVTM, CDR2 ANQGSEA. CDR3 sequence (DNA): TGCAGCGTTGAAACCGCCCTGGAGGCTGAAGCTTTCTTT. Residues: CSVETALEAEAFF.

The chain joins TRBV19 to TRBJ1-2, with D perhaps matching TRBD1 (5 bases). The CDR3 is 16 amino acids. Germline V gene sequence: CDR1 LNHDA, CDR2 SQIVND (reference sequence). Trimming removed 0 bases at V and 4 bases at J, with 15 bases between. CDR3 sequence reads: CASSIDVYDGGYGYTF. CDR3 DNA sequence: TGTGCCAGTAGTATAGATGTTTACGACGGGGGCTATGGCTACACCTTC.

J is TRBJ1-1 and V is TRBV30; 7 bases are a match to TRBD1. The V segment lost 3 bases and the J segment 0 bases; nucleotides outside the gene matches: 4. The germline V gene has CDR1 GTSNPN and CDR2 SVGIG (reference sequence). CDR3 size: 14 residues. This chain's CDR3 is CAWRGGQMNTEAFF. CDR3 DNA sequence: TGTGCCTGGAGGGGGGGACAGATGAACACTGAAGCTTTCTTT.

Written as DNA, the CDR3 is TGTGCCAGCAGCAAAAGGCGCGGGACAGGGGCCATTAGCTCCTACGAGCAGTACGTC. Residues: CASSKRRGTGAISSYEQYV. J is TRBJ2-7 and V is TRBV21-1; the table's D call TRBD1 went unverified against the DNA. TRBV21-1 is an annotated pseudogene. The CDR3 runs 19 residues.

The gene calls are TRBV11-2 and TRBJ2-3, with D maybe TRBD2 (6 bases). There are 14 residues in the CDR3. In germline, CDR1 is SGHAT, CDR2 FQNNGV. The V gene lost 1 base and the J gene lost 6 bases, with 11 bases spanning the gap. CDR3: CASSLGPAGDTQYF. DNA for the CDR3: TGTGCCAGCAGCTTAGGCCCCGCGGGGGATACGCAGTATTTT.

The rearrangement uses TRBV14 and TRBJ2-5; D is ambiguous. CDR3 length: 13 amino acids. Trimming removed 2 bases from V and 5 bases from J, with 9 bases in between. CDR1 and CDR2 from the germline V gene are SGHDN and FVKESK. CDR3 DNA: TGTGCCAGCAGCCAATTGTCCAGGGAGACCCAGTACTTC. Protein product: CASSQLSRETQYF.

V is TRBV2 and J is TRBJ1-1; 7 nucleotides agree with TRBD1. Trimming cost V 8 bases and J 4 bases; bases outside gene matches: 7. Germline loops: CDR1 SNHLY, CDR2 FYNNEI. The CDR3 is 13 residues long. The CDR3 DNA follows: TGTGCCAGCTCCAGACAGGGAGCCACTGAAGCTTTCTTT. This sequence encodes CASSRQGATEAFF.

The chain joins TRBV5-6 to TRBJ1-6; TRBD1 is a possible D gene (6 bases). The CDR3 has 14 amino acids. V was clipped by 7 bases and J by 7 bases, with 15 bases between them. Germline V gene data show CDR1 as SGHDT and CDR2 as YYEEEE. As DNA, the CDR3 is TGTGCCAGCGGGCTTACAGGGATGAATTCACCCCTCCACTTT. It specifies CASGLTGMNSPLHF.

The genes are TRBV5-6 and TRBJ2-7; 9 positions agree with TRBD1. CDR3 length: 14 residues. Germline-derived CDR1 and CDR2 are SGHDT and YYEEEE. V shed 3 bases and J 2 bases; nucleotides not matched to a gene: 3. The CDR3 loop is CASSWTGDAYEQYV. The DNA for the CDR3 is TGTGCCAGCAGCTGGACAGGGGACGCCTACGAGCAGTACGTC.

The chain couples TRBV5-7 to TRBJ1-1; D call uncertain. TRBV5-7 is an ORF for which the function is uncertain. The CDR3 consists of 15 residues. Trimming shortened V by 4 bases and J by 1 base, and 14 bases separated the two germline ends. CDR3 sequence: CASSPPRVKNTEAFF. The CDR3 DNA reads TGTGCCAGCAGCCCCCCCCGGGTTAAGAACACTGAAGCTTTCTTT.

V gene TRBV4-1 combines with J gene TRBJ1-2, with 8 bases aligning to TRBD1. CDR3 length: 16 residues. Germline values: CDR1 MGHRA, CDR2 YSYEKL. V shed 3 bases, J shed 8 bases, and the junction held 14 bases outside the gene matches. The CDR3 nucleotides read TGCGCCAGCAGCCACGAACCTAGACAGGGGATTCGCGGCTACACCTTC. Encoded protein: CASSHEPRQGIRGYTF.

The chain has TRBV5-1 and TRBJ2-7, with unresolved D. V was clipped by 0 bases and J by 6 bases, with 10 bases between them. This CDR3 region has 13 residues. The germline V gene has CDR1 SGHRS and CDR2 YFSETQ. Here the CDR3 reads CASSLALQSEQYV. DNA of the CDR3: TGCGCCAGCAGCTTGGCCTTACAGAGCGAGCAGTACGTC.

The chain employs TRBV9 and TRBJ1-1, with D possibly TRBD1 on 6 matching bases. The CDR3 spans 12 residues. The germline V and J ends were trimmed by 3 bases and 8 bases, with 11 bases remaining between them. Germline V gives CDR1 SGDLS, CDR2 YYNGEE. CDR3 sequence reads: CASSGGQPEAFF. Here the CDR3 DNA reads TGTGCCAGCAGCGGCGGACAGCCCGAAGCTTTCTTT.

CDR3 coding DNA: TGCGCCAGCAGCCAAGATCAGAGATTACCGAACACTGAAGCTTTCTTT. Translated, it gives CASSQDQRLPNTEAFF. The rearrangement joins TRBV4-1 to TRBJ1-1, with D hard to call. The CDR3 runs 16 residues. Looked up from germline, CDR1 is MGHRA and CDR2 is YSYEKL. The V end was cut by 0 bases, the J end by 1 base, with 12 bases between.

J is TRBJ2-3 and V is TRBV6-4, with D possibly being TRBD1 (6 bases). V was clipped by 3 bases and J by 3 bases, with 10 bases between them. The germline gives CDR1 MRHNA, CDR2 SNTAGT. The CDR3 extends over 14 amino acids. The CDR3 coding sequence is TGTGCCAGCAGTGAATTAGGGGGAACAGATACGCAGTATTTT. Protein product: CASSELGGTDTQYF.

This chain uses TRBV5-4 with TRBJ1-5; D gene uncertain. The CDR3 is made up of 14 amino acids. V was pared by 0 bases and J by 4 bases, with 8 bases between. The V gene's germline CDR1 is SGHNT and CDR2 YYREEE (reference sequence). CDR3 DNA sequence: TGTGCCAGCAGCTTGGCAGGCAGTAATCAGCCCCAGCATTTT. This codes for CASSLAGSNQPQHF.

V is TRBV15 and J is TRBJ2-5, with 7 bases that match TRBD2. Germline lookup yields CDR1 LNHNV and CDR2 YYDKDF (reference sequence). The CDR3 runs 14 residues. V was pared by 8 bases and J by 1 base, with 7 bases of the junction left unmatched. This CDR3 is CATGLDASQETQYF. DNA of the CDR3: TGTGCCACCGGACTAGACGCATCCCAAGAGACCCAGTACTTC.

V and J are TRBV19 and TRBJ1-6; D is uncertain. The germline V gene has CDR1 LNHDA and CDR2 SQIVND (reference sequence). V was trimmed by 3 bases and J by 10 bases, leaving 7 bases between them. The CDR3 loop spans 12 amino acids. Here the CDR3 reads CASSMSNSPLHF. CDR3 nucleotide sequence: TGTGCCAGTAGTATGAGTAACTCACCCCTCCACTTT.

This clone was found once. The V gene is TRBV13, the J gene TRBJ1-1; maybe TRBD1 (6 bases). The ends were cut back, 1 base at V and 1 base at J, with 10 bases in the middle. Looked up from germline, CDR1 is PRHDT and CDR2 is FYEKMQ (reference sequence). This CDR3 contains 15 residues. The CDR3 reads CASSLEGRGNTEAFF. The CDR3, as DNA: TGTGCCAGCAGCTTAGAGGGCAGGGGGAACACTGAAGCTTTCTTT.

The chain joins TRBV7-8 to TRBJ2-2; no clear D. V lost 1 base to trimming and J lost 4 bases, with 13 bases between them. The V gene's germline CDR1 is SGHVS and CDR2 FQNEAQ. This CDR3 is built from 16 residues. The CDR3 sequence: CASSLVPVYRTGELFF. Here the CDR3 DNA reads TGTGCCAGCAGCTTAGTGCCGGTCTACCGCACCGGGGAGCTGTTTTTT.

The chain links TRBV11-2 to TRBJ1-2; D remains unclear. From germline, CDR1 is SGHAT and CDR2 FQNNGV. The CDR3 is 14 residues long. The V and J ends lost 4 bases and 10 bases respectively, with 19 bases between them. The CDR3 nucleotides read TGTGCCAGCAGCTCAGATTACCGACCAATCGTCTACACCTTC. Residues: CASSSDYRPIVYTF.

This clone was observed a handful of times. J is TRBJ1-4 and V is TRBV7-9; no clear D gene. Germline V gene lookup returns CDR1 SEHNR and CDR2 FQNEAQ (reference sequence). Trimming took off 2 bases at V and 11 bases at J, with 12 bases between the two ends. The CDR3 runs to 13 residues. CDR3 sequence: CASSLMGGGKLFF. The DNA of the CDR3 is TGTGCCAGCAGCTTAATGGGTGGAGGGAAACTGTTTTTT.